Listed below are T cell receptor beta chains from one sample, sequenced in a study of cytomegalovirus exposure and HLA in healthy donors. Sequencing used immunoSEQ multiplex PCR; TCRdb keeps in-frame clones, though not all of them. The profile covers 150,000 to 200,000 clones, with around 80% appearing a single time and roughly 1.2% taken by the ten largest. Input material: PBMCs. The source of these receptors is a young woman in good health and CMV-seronegative. CDR3s include the opening cysteine and the closing phenylalanine or tryptophan. The D gene is left open where the match is weak. Clone size is stated in some rows and not others, as once, few, many or a class when expanded.

v_call,d_call,clone_size,j_call,cdr3_aa,cdr3_nt
TRBV27,TRBD2,-,TRBJ2-7,CASRPDSGTAEQYF,TGTGCCAGCAGGCCAGATAGCGGGACCGCCGAGCAGTACTTC
TRBV5-1,-,few,TRBJ1-5,CASSLGGTDQPQHF,TGCGCCAGCAGCTTGGGTGGCACCGATCAGCCCCAGCATTTT
TRBV4-1,-,-,TRBJ2-5,CASSQEVVSGQETQYF,TGCGCCAGCAGCCAAGAGGTGGTTAGCGGACAAGAGACCCAGTACTTC
TRBV30,TRBD1,-,TRBJ1-5,CAYRGQGGNQPQHF,TGTGCCTACCGAGGACAGGGTGGCAATCAGCCCCAGCATTTT
TRBV28,-,-,TRBJ2-3,CASSTFSGRDTQYF,TGTGCCAGCAGTACGTTCTCCGGTCGAGATACGCAGTATTTT
TRBV30,TRBD1,-,TRBJ1-5,CAWCQGALDQPQHF,TGTGCCTGGTGTCAGGGGGCCCTCGATCAGCCCCAGCATTTT
TRBV19,TRBD2,-,TRBJ2-3,CASSIREGRGDTQYF,TGTGCCAGTAGTATCCGGGAGGGCCGGGGAGATACGCAGTATTTT
TRBV7-9,-,-,TRBJ2-7,CASSAAQGNYEQYF,TGTGCCAGCAGCGCAGCGCAGGGTAACTACGAGCAGTACTTC
TRBV5-6,TRBD1,once,TRBJ1-5,CASSPTGGRNQPQHF,TGTGCCAGCAGCCCGACAGGGGGCCGCAATCAGCCCCAGCATTTT
TRBV27,TRBD1,once,TRBJ2-7,CASSYLTGAEQYF,TGTGCCAGCAGTTACCTCACAGGGGCCGAGCAGTACTTC
TRBV5-1,-,-,TRBJ2-6,CASSLISRGGGANVLTF,TGCGCCAGCAGCTTAATTTCGCGAGGCGGTGGGGCCAACGTCCTGACTTTC
TRBV4-1,TRBD1,-,TRBJ1-2,CASSQQGAYGYTF,TGCGCCAGCAGCCAACAGGGGGCATACGGCTACACCTTC
TRBV10-3,TRBD2,-,TRBJ2-7,CAISESTSGSYEQYF,TGTGCCATCAGTGAGTCGACTAGCGGGAGCTACGAGCAGTACTTC
TRBV19,-,-,TRBJ2-3,CASSRLGVGLDTQYF,TGTGCCAGTAGTCGTCTCGGAGTTGGTTTAGATACGCAGTATTTT
TRBV7-7,TRBD1,few,TRBJ2-7,CASSPGARGPVEQYF,TGTGCCAGCAGCCCGGGGGCCAGGGGGCCTGTTGAGCAGTACTTC
TRBV27,TRBD2,-,TRBJ2-7,CASRVTSGRASEQYF,TGTGCCAGCAGGGTTACTAGCGGGAGGGCCAGCGAGCAGTACTTC
TRBV5-1,TRBD2,-,TRBJ2-2,CASSARGDYMAGELFF,TGCGCCAGCTCCGCTCGTGGGGACTACATGGCCGGGGAGCTGTTTTTT
TRBV11-2,TRBD1,-,TRBJ1-1,CASSLDGQGINTEAFF,TGTGCCAGCAGCTTAGATGGACAGGGGATAAACACTGAAGCTTTCTTT
TRBV5-1,TRBD1,few,TRBJ2-2,CASSSDRTGVGTGELFF,TGCGCCAGCAGCTCAGATCGGACAGGGGTGGGCACCGGGGAGCTGTTTTTT
TRBV27,-,-,TRBJ1-2,CASSPPGGENGYTF,TGTGCCAGCAGCCCTCCGGGAGGGGAAAATGGCTACACCTTC
TRBV28,TRBD2,-,TRBJ2-4,CASSSHSGGTKNIQYF,TGTGCCAGCAGTTCTCACAGCGGGGGAACCAAAAACATTCAGTACTTC
TRBV30,-,-,TRBJ2-3,CAWTRTAESTDTQYF,TGTGCCTGGACACGGACAGCTGAAAGCACAGATACGCAGTATTTT
TRBV5-4,TRBD1,-,TRBJ1-4,CASSSYQGAPNEKLFF,TGTGCCAGCAGCTCTTATCAGGGGGCGCCTAATGAAAAACTGTTTTTT
TRBV28,-,few,TRBJ1-2,CASIPTPGSSGYTF,TGTGCCAGCATTCCCACCCCAGGATCCTCGGGCTACACCTTC
TRBV19,TRBD2,-,TRBJ2-1,CASTPSDRGLLAGASSYNEQFF,TGTGCCAGTACCCCTAGTGATAGGGGACTTCTAGCGGGGGCTAGCTCCTACAATGAGCAGTTCTTC
TRBV14,TRBD2,-,TRBJ2-1,CASSQFSGGAYNEQFF,TGTGCCAGCAGCCAATTTAGCGGGGGAGCCTACAATGAGCAGTTCTTC
TRBV5-5,-,-,TRBJ1-3,CASSLYGGDTIYF,TGTGCCAGCAGCTTGTATGGGGGGGACACCATATATTTT
TRBV6-1,TRBD2,few,TRBJ2-1,CASSRELADYNEQFF,TGTGCCAGCAGTCGAGAACTAGCGGATTACAATGAGCAGTTCTTC
TRBV6-6,-,-,TRBJ1-5,CASSYLGGGQPQHF,TGTGCCAGCAGTTACCTGGGGGGGGGCCAGCCCCAGCATTTT
TRBV27,-,-,TRBJ2-5,CASSFDRGEETQYF,TGTGCCAGCAGTTTCGACCGCGGCGAGGAGACCCAGTACTTC
TRBV18,TRBD1,-,TRBJ1-2,CASSPTGGGYGYTF,TGTGCCAGCTCACCAACAGGGGGGGGCTATGGCTACACCTTC
TRBV28,TRBD1,-,TRBJ2-7,CASSSAGTGKYEQYF,TGTGCCAGCAGTTCTGCCGGGACAGGGAAATACGAGCAGTACTTC
TRBV27,-,-,TRBJ1-2,CASSLRAGVNYGYTF,TGTGCCAGCAGTTTAAGGGCAGGGGTCAACTATGGCTACACCTTC
TRBV6-5,TRBD2,-,TRBJ2-1,CASSYRSGGEQFF,TGTGCCAGCAGTTACCGTAGCGGGGGGGAGCAGTTCTTC
TRBV7-9,TRBD1,-,TRBJ1-3,CASSDTGASLTSGNTIYF,TGTGCCAGCAGCGATACAGGGGCTTCCTTAACTTCTGGAAACACCATATATTTT
TRBV6-5,-,once,TRBJ1-5,CASSYSRGNQPQHF,TGTGCCAGCAGTTACTCCAGGGGCAATCAGCCCCAGCATTTT
TRBV13,TRBD1,-,TRBJ2-7,CASSMRQGVEQYF,TGTGCCAGCAGCATGCGACAGGGCGTCGAGCAGTACTTC
TRBV6-6,-,-,TRBJ1-1,CATERATGTEAFF,TGTGCCACCGAGAGAGCCACGGGCACTGAAGCTTTCTTT
TRBV9,-,-,TRBJ1-2,CASSALQGNYGYTF,TGTGCCAGCAGCGCCCTACAGGGTAACTATGGCTACACCTTC
TRBV6-1,TRBD1,-,TRBJ1-3,CASSEVPGQGNTIYF,TGTGCCAGCAGCGAAGTCCCGGGACAGGGAAACACCATATATTTT